The 30 T cell receptor beta chains below were found in one sample sequenced in a study of vaccination effects on CD4 cells after COVID-19. ViraFEST expansion of antigen-specific CD4+ T cells with viral peptide pools preceded sequencing. The culture ran for approximately 10 days before CD4+ T cells were isolated. Using immunoSEQ multiplex PCR, the repertoire was profiled, and TCRdb retains in-frame clones only, with some absent. Among under 85,000 clones listed, approximately 81% were seen once. Their antigens are not known. The sample in question was CD4+ T cells from PBMCs cultured with HCoV-229E spike peptides, obtained before COVID-19 vaccination. The source is a human donor who received a COVID-19 vaccine.

V gene TRBV19 combines with J gene TRBJ2-3, with D tentatively TRBD1 (6 bases). The CDR3 is 18 residues long. Germline V gene sequence: CDR1 LNHDA, CDR2 SQIVND (reference sequence). Between the trimmed V and J ends, which lost 5 bases and 2 bases, there was a span of 23 bases. For the CDR3, the DNA is TGTGCCAGTAGTCCGGGACAAGCCCCCAGAGCAAACACAGATACGCAGTATTTT. Its protein product is CASSPGQAPRANTDTQYF.

CDR3 coding DNA: TGTGCCAGCAGCTTCGGCTGGGGTTCTGACGAGCAGTACGTC. Protein: CASSFGWGSDEQYV. The chain carries TRBV5-4 and TRBJ2-7; D uncertain. The V gene lost 2 bases and the J gene lost 5 bases, with 14 bases spanning the gap. Germline V gene data show CDR1 as SGHNT and CDR2 as YYREEE (reference sequence). The CDR3 extends over 14 amino acids.

The gene calls are TRBV29-1 and TRBJ1-1; unclear D gene. CDR1 SQVTM and CDR2 ANQGSEA come from the germline V gene. V was shortened by 3 bases and J by 11 bases, with 13 bases between the two germline ends. The CDR3 runs 11 residues. The CDR3 DNA reads as TGCAGCGTTGAGGGTCGTGGGTCGGCTTTCTTT. Its protein product is CSVEGRGSAFF.

The V and J genes are TRBV5-1 and TRBJ1-2; D is undetermined. V was shortened by 0 bases and J by 1 base, with 7 bases between the two germline ends. The CDR3 loop spans 14 amino acids. The germline CDR1 and CDR2 sequences are SGHRS and YFSETQ. Here the CDR3 reads CASSLAPLNYGYTF. The DNA for the CDR3 is TGCGCCAGCAGCTTGGCTCCGCTTAACTATGGCTACACCTTC. Drawing the rest from reference TRBV5-1 and TRBJ1-2, the complete variable domain is KAGVTQTPRYLIKTRGQQVTLSCSPISGHRSVSWYQQTPGQGLQFLFEYFSETQRNKGNFPGRFSGRQFSNSRSEMNVSTLELGDSALYLCASSLAPLNYGYTFGSGTRLTVV.

V usage is TRBV5-8 and J usage is TRBJ1-1, with 7 bases fitting TRBD1. The germline V gene has CDR1 SGHTS and CDR2 YDEGEE. The CDR3 loop spans 17 amino acids. The J segment lost 2 bases and the V segment lost 7 bases, leaving 17 bases of the junction unmatched. The CDR3 protein is CASPSHWNRGTNTEAFF. CDR3 DNA: TGTGCCAGCCCATCTCACTGGAACAGGGGAACTAACACTGAAGCTTTCTTT.

The rearrangement joins TRBV29-1 to TRBJ2-6, with D possibly being TRBD2 (5 bases). Trimming cost V 4 bases and J 0 bases, with 16 bases left between them. The CDR3 extends over 17 amino acids. Germline loops: CDR1 SQVTM, CDR2 ANQGSEA. CDR3 nucleotides: TGCAGCGTTGGGGCGGGTCAGGTGTACTCTGGGGCCAACGTCCTGACTTTC. This sequence encodes CSVGAGQVYSGANVLTF. Complete variable domain (other parts from reference TRBV29-1 and TRBJ2-6): SAVISQKPSRDICQRGTSLTIQCQVDSQVTMMFWYRQQPGQSLTLIATANQGSEATYESGFVIDKFPISRPNLTFSTLTVSNMSPEDSSIYLCSVGAGQVYSGANVLTFGAGSRLTVL.

The J gene is TRBJ2-6, the V gene TRBV7-3, with D perhaps matching TRBD1 (5 bases). This CDR3 has 17 amino acids. Germline V gene sequence: CDR1 SGHTA, CDR2 FQGTGA. V dropped 2 bases and J dropped 1 base, with 12 bases sitting between them. CDR3 residues: CASSLLGAPSGANVLTF. DNA of the CDR3: TGTGCCAGCAGCTTATTAGGGGCACCATCTGGGGCCAACGTCCTGACTTTC. Drawing the rest from reference TRBV7-3 and TRBJ2-6, the complete variable domain is GAGVSQTPSNKVTEKGKYVELRCDPISGHTALYWYRQSLGQGPEFLIYFQGTGAADDSGLPNDRFFAVRPEGSVSTLKIQRTERGDSAVYLCASSLLGAPSGANVLTFGAGSRLTVL.

V and J are TRBV2 and TRBJ2-3; D is possibly TRBD2 (6 bases). CDR3 length: 11 amino acids. Deletions cut 9 bases from V and 5 bases from J, with 9 bases between. Per the germline V gene, CDR1 is SNHLY and CDR2 is FYNNEI. CDR3 protein: CASTGGDTQYF. CDR3 nucleotide sequence: TGTGCCAGTACCGGGGGAGATACGCAGTATTTT.

This clone was observed once. The chain joins TRBV5-1 to TRBJ2-3; 9 bases map to TRBD2. The CDR3 loop spans 15 amino acids. CDR1 SGHRS and CDR2 YFSETQ come from the germline V gene. Unmatched junction bases numbered 3, after V lost 0 bases and J lost 4 bases. The CDR3 sequence is CASSLAGLASDTQYF. The CDR3 DNA is TGCGCCAGCAGCTTGGCGGGACTAGCATCAGATACGCAGTATTTT.

This clone was detected once. The chain has TRBV7-2 and TRBJ2-2; tentative D call: TRBD2 (7 bases). V was pared by 8 bases and J by 7 bases, with 17 bases between. CDR3 length: 14 residues. Germline CDR1 and CDR2: SGHTA and FQGNSA. The CDR3: CASARGGGGGELFF. CDR3 sequence (DNA): TGTGCCAGCGCAAGGGGCGGGGGCGGCGGGGAGCTGTTTTTT.

This clone appeared a single time. This CDR3 is CAWRGGLNTGELFF. The CDR3 nucleotides are TGTGCCTGGAGGGGGGGTCTCAACACCGGGGAGCTGTTTTTT. The J gene is TRBJ2-2, the V gene TRBV30; a possible D gene is TRBD2 (6 bases). With 3 bases removed from V and 2 bases from J, the gap between germline ends came to 10 bases. Germline V gives CDR1 GTSNPN, CDR2 SVGIG (reference sequence). CDR3 length: 14 residues.

V gene TRBV4-1 combines with J gene TRBJ2-3; D might be TRBD1 (6 bases). Germline CDR1 reads MGHRA; CDR2 reads YSYEKL. V was trimmed by 1 base and J by 4 bases, leaving 9 bases between them. The CDR3 extends over 14 amino acids. The chain's CDR3 is CASSQVGGSDTQYF. CDR3 nucleotide sequence: TGCGCCAGCAGCCAAGTTGGGGGCTCAGATACGCAGTATTTT.

This clone has a single count. The V call is TRBV5-6, the J call TRBJ1-2; 7 nucleotides align to TRBD1. V was clipped by 1 base and J by 7 bases; unmatched bases: 4. This CDR3 is built from 13 residues. Germline V gives CDR1 SGHDT, CDR2 YYEEEE. CDR3 DNA sequence: TGTGCCAGCAGCTTGAGGCAGGGGGGTGGCTACACCTTC. Amino acids: CASSLRQGGGYTF.

V and J are TRBV4-1 and TRBJ1-5, with D hard to call. This CDR3 contains 15 residues. The germline V gene has CDR1 MGHRA and CDR2 YSYEKL. V was cut by 1 base and J by 3 bases, with 10 bases left in between. The CDR3, as DNA: TGCGCCAGCAGCCAAGTAGGCCAGCCCAATCAGCCCCAGCATTTT. Translating it yields CASSQVGQPNQPQHF.

The chain uses TRBV18 and TRBJ1-4; D gene uncertain. V lost 2 bases and J lost 4, with 14 bases in between. The CDR3 is 16 amino acids. Germline-derived CDR1 and CDR2 are KGHSH and LQKENI. The CDR3 sequence: CASSPVAGNFNEKLFF. In DNA, the CDR3 is TGTGCCAGCTCACCAGTGGCCGGTAACTTTAATGAAAAACTGTTTTTT.

The rearrangement joins TRBV5-4 to TRBJ1-3; D is unresolved. Germline V gene sequence: CDR1 SGHNT, CDR2 YYREEE (reference sequence). The CDR3 has 15 amino acids. V lost 1 base and J lost 4, with 12 bases in between. The DNA for the CDR3 is TGTGCCAGCAGCTTGTTTTCCGGGCCAGGAAACACCATATATTTT. Residues: CASSLFSGPGNTIYF.

The chain recombines TRBV7-2 with TRBJ2-2; TRBD2 agrees at 7 bases. The CDR3 is made up of 15 amino acids. Per germline, CDR1 SGHTA and CDR2 FQGNSA. Trimming at V came to 7 bases and at J to 7 bases, leaving 12 bases not matched to a gene. The CDR3 region is CASIVGGARFGELFF. In nucleotides, the CDR3 is TGTGCCAGCATCGTGGGAGGGGCGCGTTTCGGGGAGCTGTTTTTT.

This clone was counted between two and nine times. This rearrangement joins TRBV10-1 to TRBJ2-3, with a tentative D call TRBD2 (5 bases). V shed 4 bases and J shed 1 base, with 9 bases lying between them. This CDR3 has 14 residues. Germline V lookup: CDR1 WNHNN, CDR2 SYGVQD (reference sequence). Here the CDR3 reads CASSGQRGTDTQYF. CDR3 in DNA: TGCGCCAGCAGTGGCCAGAGGGGCACAGATACGCAGTATTTT.

This clone was seen a handful of times. V usage is TRBV18 and J usage is TRBJ1-1, with D tentatively TRBD1 (5 bases). From germline, CDR1 is KGHSH and CDR2 LQKENI. Between the trimmed V and J ends, which lost 0 bases and 3 bases, there was a span of 11 bases. CDR3 length equals 15 residues. The CDR3: CASSPPQGWDTEAFF. In DNA form, the CDR3 reads TGTGCCAGCTCACCACCGCAGGGTTGGGACACTGAAGCTTTCTTT.

This rearrangement joins TRBV5-1 to TRBJ2-3; D not certain. CDR1 is SGHRS, CDR2 YFSETQ, per germline. V shed 2 bases and J shed 2 bases, with 9 bases lying between them. CDR3 length equals 14 residues. In DNA, the CDR3 is TGCGCCAGCAGCTTCGGAACACTCACAGATACGCAGTATTTT. Translation: CASSFGTLTDTQYF.

This chain uses TRBV5-1 with TRBJ2-3; 9 positions agree with TRBD2. From germline, CDR1 is SGHRS and CDR2 YFSETQ. The CDR3 runs to 18 residues. After removal of 4 bases from V and 3 bases from J, the junction contained 15 bases not matched to a gene. CDR3 in DNA: TGCGCCAGCAGCAACGCCGGGACTAGCACTTATTCTACAGATACGCAGTATTTT. Translation: CASSNAGTSTYSTDTQYF.

The rearrangement uses TRBV2 and TRBJ2-1; D might be TRBD1 (6 bases). Trimming stripped 4 bases from V and 6 bases from J, with 10 bases between. Germline V gives CDR1 SNHLY, CDR2 FYNNEI. The CDR3 sequence is 13 residues long. CDR3 nucleotides: TGTGCCAGCAGTGGGACAGCTATCAATGAGCAGTTCTTC. Residues: CASSGTAINEQFF.

This chain connects TRBV9 to TRBJ2-6; TRBD1 matches 12 bases. Germline CDR1 SGDLS, CDR2 YYNGEE. V was pared by 0 bases and J by 2 bases, with 3 bases of the junction left unmatched. This CDR3 has 18 residues. The DNA for the CDR3 is TGTGCCAGCAGCGTAGTGGGGACAGGGGGCGCTGGGGCCAACGTCCTGACTTTC. It codes for CASSVVGTGGAGANVLTF.

The J gene is TRBJ2-5, the V gene TRBV28, with 8 bases aligning to TRBD2. V gave up 11 bases and J gave up 4 bases; unmatched junction bases: 12. This CDR3 contains 14 residues. Germline V gene lookup returns CDR1 MDHEN and CDR2 SYDVKM. CDR3 DNA: TGTGCCCACTCCCGGGGGGGCTCGGTAGAGACCCAGTACTTC. Translating gives CAHSRGGSVETQYF.

This clone has a single count. The CDR3 coding sequence is TGCGCCAGCAGCTTGGATACTAGCGGCAATGAGCAGTTCTTC. Protein: CASSLDTSGNEQFF. The chain joins TRBV5-1 to TRBJ2-1; 8 positions match TRBD2. Trimming cost V 0 bases and J 6 bases; bases outside gene matches: 2. The CDR3 spans 14 residues. Germline V lookup: CDR1 SGHRS, CDR2 YFSETQ.

V is TRBV18 and J is TRBJ2-6; D may be TRBD1 (5 bases). The CDR3 loop spans 16 amino acids. Germline V CDR1 and CDR2: KGHSH, LQKENI. V gave up 3 bases and J gave up 0 bases, with 9 bases separating them. The CDR3 nucleotides are TGTGCCAGCTCACCTCAGGGCTCCTCTGGGGCCAACGTCCTGACTTTC. Protein: CASSPQGSSGANVLTF.

The chain links TRBV3-1 (or the pseudogene TRBV3-2) to TRBJ2-1; 11 positions agree with TRBD1. Germline CDR1 and CDR2: LGHDT and YNNKEL (reference sequence). The CDR3 covers 16 residues. Losses at the gene ends were 4 bases for V and 7 bases for J; bases not matched to a gene: 9. The CDR3 DNA reads as TGTGCCAGCAGCCGAAGCGGGACAGGGGGACGAAATGAGCAGTTCTTC. The encoded protein is CASSRSGTGGRNEQFF.

This clone was detected a few times. The chain recombines TRBV4-1 with TRBJ2-2, with D perhaps TRBD1 (6 bases). The CDR3 contains 19 residues. The V gene lost 1 base and the J gene lost 5 bases, with 23 bases spanning the gap. Per germline, CDR1 MGHRA and CDR2 YSYEKL. Here the CDR3 DNA reads TGCGCCAGCAGCCAAGGCCCCCTAACTAGGTTGGGGACAACCGGGGAGCTGTTTTTT. It is translated as CASSQGPLTRLGTTGELFF.

V is TRBV21-1 and J is TRBJ2-5; the table's D call of TRBD2 was not tested on the DNA. TRBV21-1 counts as a pseudogene. The CDR3 is made up of 16 amino acids. The CDR3, as DNA: TGTGCCAGCAGCACCGAGACTAGCGGGGTCCAAGAGACCCAGTACTTC. Translating gives CASSTETSGVQETQYF.

This clone has only a few counts. The chain couples TRBV28 to TRBJ2-7; 7 nucleotides agree with TRBD1. V was pared by 5 bases and J by 5 bases, with 6 bases of the junction left unmatched. Looked up from germline, CDR1 is MDHEN and CDR2 is SYDVKM. This CDR3 is built from 13 residues. DNA of the CDR3: TGTGCCAGCAGTATCCCGGGACAGCACGAGCAGTACGTC. Its protein product is CASSIPGQHEQYV.